This entry lists 13 T cell receptor beta chains sequenced from one sample in a study of T cell responses to AZD1222 COVID-19 vaccine. Data came from immunoSEQ multiplex PCR; TCRdb stores just in-frame clones and leaves some out. The table has about 25,000 clones, around 90% seen once. Sequences were derived from peripheral blood, sampled 28 days after the second AZD1222 dose. Receptor source: an adult who received the AZD1222 COVID-19 vaccine.

This sequence joins TRBV10-3 and TRBJ2-3, with 13 bases fitting TRBD2. J was trimmed by 0 bases and V by 10 bases; bases with no gene match: 7. CDR3 size: 16 residues. Per germline, CDR1 ENHRY and CDR2 SYGVKD. CDR3 protein: CASQGGLAGSTDTQYF. The CDR3 DNA reads as TGTGCCAGTCAGGGGGGACTAGCGGGAAGCACAGATACGCAGTATTTT.

For this clone: The junction departs from germline at one end; a sequencing error may be responsible. The CDR3 DNA follows: TGTGCCAGCTCTCTCTCCCACGAGCAGTACTTC. Translation: CASSLSHEQYF. The chain employs TRBV18 and TRBJ2-7; D is unclear. The germline V gene encodes CDR1 KGHSH and CDR2 LQKENI. The CDR3 loop spans 11 amino acids.

The sample holds one count of this clone. The V gene is TRBV12-3 or TRBV12-4, the J gene TRBJ2-3; no clear D gene. The CDR3 totals 13 residues. The V gene lost 7 bases and the J gene lost 3 bases, with 11 bases spanning the gap. This CDR3 reads CASTGSGTDTQYF. Written as DNA, the CDR3 is TGTGCCAGCACCGGAAGTGGGACAGATACGCAGTATTTT.

V usage is TRBV7-8 and J usage is TRBJ1-2; 11 bases match TRBD1. J gave up 4 bases and V 5 bases, and 6 bases lay outside the gene matches. The CDR3 is 15 residues long. The germline V gene has CDR1 SGHVS and CDR2 FQNEAQ. The CDR3 is CASSPRTGGSYGYTF. For the CDR3, the DNA is TGTGCCAGCAGCCCTCGGACAGGGGGCTCCTATGGCTACACCTTC. Based on the CDR3 plus reference TRBV7-8 and TRBJ1-2, the full variable domain is GAGVSQSPRYKVAKRGQDVALRCDPISGHVSLFWYQQALGQGPEFLTYFQNEAQLDKSGLPSDRFFAERPEGSVSTLKIQRTQQEDSAVYLCASSPRTGGSYGYTFGSGTRLTVV.

The rearrangement links TRBV19 to TRBJ2-3; D gene uncertain. The CDR3 is made up of 14 amino acids. CDR1 and CDR2 (germline): LNHDA, SQIVND (reference sequence). V lost 6 bases to trimming and J lost 1 base, with 11 bases between them. The CDR3 spells CASSESSGTDTQYF. The CDR3 coding sequence is TGTGCCAGTAGCGAGTCATCGGGCACAGATACGCAGTATTTT.

The chain recombines TRBV4-2 with TRBJ1-1; D possibly corresponds to TRBD1 (6 bases). Looked up from germline, CDR1 is LGHNA and CDR2 is YNFKEQ. The CDR3 totals 15 residues. Trimming pared 3 bases from V and 0 bases from J, leaving 11 bases between. The CDR3 DNA follows: TGTGCCAGCAGCCATCTACAGGGCGTGAACACTGAAGCTTTCTTT. Translating gives CASSHLQGVNTEAFF.

A note on this clone: The sample carries other DNA sequences with the same CDR3. The chain combines TRBV2 with TRBJ2-3, with 9 bases lining up with TRBD1. The ends lost 9 bases at V and 4 bases at J; junction bases unmatched: 5. From germline, CDR1 is SNHLY and CDR2 FYNNEI. CDR3 length equals 13 residues. The CDR3 reads CASRGQGADTQYF. CDR3 nucleotides: TGTGCCAGTAGGGGACAGGGAGCAGATACGCAGTATTTT.

The gene calls are TRBV11-2 and TRBJ2-7; perhaps TRBD2 as D (7 bases). This CDR3 spans 14 amino acids. V was cut by 1 base and J by 2 bases, with 9 bases left in between. Germline values: CDR1 SGHAT, CDR2 FQNNGV. CDR3 residues: CASSLAGGPYEQYF. The DNA for the CDR3 is TGTGCCAGCAGCTTAGCGGGGGGCCCCTACGAGCAGTACTTC. The whole variable domain, remainder taken from reference TRBV11-2 and TRBJ2-7, is EAGVAQSPRYKIIEKRQSVAFWCNPISGHATLYWYQQILGQGPKLLIQFQNNGVVDDSQLPKDRFSAERLKGVDSTLKIQPAKLEDSAVYLCASSLAGGPYEQYFGPGTRLTVT.

This chain joins TRBV30 and TRBJ2-1, with 14 bases that match TRBD2. The germline V gene encodes CDR1 GTSNPN and CDR2 SVGIG (reference sequence). The CDR3 runs 14 residues. The CDR3: CALTTGLAGVEQFF. The CDR3 DNA reads TGTGCACTTACCACGGGACTAGCGGGAGTTGAGCAGTTCTTC.

The sample holds a few counts of this clone. For the CDR3, the DNA is TGTGCCAGCAGCCGGGCAGGCCGGAACACTGAAGCTTTCTTT. Amino acid sequence: CASSRAGRNTEAFF. The V call is TRBV7-9, the J call TRBJ1-1; no definite D call. Germline CDR1 is SEHNR and CDR2 is FQNEAQ (reference sequence). The CDR3 sequence is 14 residues long. The V end lost 5 bases, the J end lost 1 base, and 11 bases lay between the germline ends.

The chain employs TRBV30 and TRBJ1-1, with 8 bases fitting TRBD1. The CDR3 sequence is 15 residues long. Looked up from germline, CDR1 is GTSNPN and CDR2 is SVGIG (reference sequence). V lost 4 bases and J lost 1; bases outside the gene matches: 8. The chain's CDR3 is CAWNPGQGGNTEAFF. CDR3 nucleotides: TGTGCCTGGAACCCCGGACAGGGCGGGAACACTGAAGCTTTCTTT.

The chain is built from TRBV28 and TRBJ2-5; 10 bases match TRBD1. The V and J ends lost 5 bases and 4 bases, in that order; junction bases with no gene match: 10. The CDR3 is made up of 16 amino acids. Germline-derived CDR1 and CDR2 are MDHEN and SYDVKM. The CDR3 region has the DNA TGTGCCAGCAGTAACCCGGGACAGGGGAGAGGAGAGACCCAGTACTTC. This encodes CASSNPGQGRGETQYF.

For this clone: The junction shows a germline mismatch at one end, possibly a read error. The chain employs TRBV7-9 and TRBJ2-1; D perhaps matches TRBD2 (6 bases). CDR3 length equals 15 residues. Germline CDR1 SEHNR, CDR2 FQNEAQ (reference sequence). DNA for the CDR3: TGTGCCAGCAGTTTAGCGGCCCGCTCCTACAATGAGCAGTTCTTC. Its protein product is CASSLAARSYNEQFF.